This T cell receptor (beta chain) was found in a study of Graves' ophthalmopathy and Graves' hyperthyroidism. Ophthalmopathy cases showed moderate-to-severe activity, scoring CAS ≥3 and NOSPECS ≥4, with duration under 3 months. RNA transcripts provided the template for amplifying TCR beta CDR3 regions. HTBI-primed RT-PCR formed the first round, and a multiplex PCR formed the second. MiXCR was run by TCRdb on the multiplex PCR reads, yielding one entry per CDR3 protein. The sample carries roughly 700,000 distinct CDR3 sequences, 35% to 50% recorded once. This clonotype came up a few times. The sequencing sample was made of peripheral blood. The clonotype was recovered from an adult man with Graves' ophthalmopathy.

DNA of the CDR3: TGTGCCACCAGAAGGACAGGGGATCAGCCCCAGCATTTT. Protein product: CATRRTGDQPQHF. This chain uses TRBV24-1 with TRBJ1-5, with 9 nucleotides matching TRBD1. Losses at the gene ends were 7 bases for V and 5 bases for J; bases not matched to a gene: 2. Germline loops: CDR1 KGHDR, CDR2 SFDVKD. The CDR3 contains 13 residues.